One sample yielded the 19 T cell receptor beta chains listed below, sequenced in a study of blood T cell repertoires in COVID-19. Assay: immunoSEQ multiplex PCR; the TCRdb copy retains only in-frame clones and omits some. Among some 170,000 clones listed, 82% were seen once. Specimen: peripheral blood. Receptors originate from a woman in her 70s with acute or convalescent COVID-19.

The V gene is TRBV7-9, the J gene TRBJ1-1; 9 bases line up with TRBD1. V was pared by 6 bases and J by 10 bases, with 12 bases of the junction left unmatched. Germline CDR1 and CDR2: SEHNR and FQNEAQ (reference sequence). The CDR3 totals 14 residues. CDR3 protein: CASRATGGSFSAFF. Written as DNA, the CDR3 is TGTGCCAGCAGAGCGACAGGGGGATCATTTTCAGCTTTCTTT. The full variable domain, rest sourced from reference TRBV7-9 and TRBJ1-1, is DTGVSQNPRHKITKRGQNVTFRCDPISEHNRLYWYRQTLGQGPEFLTYFQNEAQLEKSRLLSDRFSAERPKGSFSTLEIQRTEQGDSAMYLCASRATGGSFSAFFGQGTRLTVV.

The rearrangement uses TRBV29-1 and TRBJ2-7; no reliable D call. Between the trimmed V and J ends, which lost 2 bases and 6 bases, there was a span of 11 bases. The CDR3 has 12 amino acids. Per the germline V gene, CDR1 is SQVTM and CDR2 is ANQGSEA. The CDR3 protein is CSVETLPSEQYF. The CDR3, as DNA: TGCAGCGTTGAAACTTTGCCAAGCGAGCAGTACTTC.

Of note for this clone: Other DNA sequences of this sample code for an identical CDR3. This rearrangement joins TRBV27 to TRBJ1-6; D not resolved. Per the germline V gene, CDR1 is MNHEY and CDR2 is SMNVEV (reference sequence). V was clipped by 2 bases and J by 0 bases, with 5 bases between them. The CDR3 runs to 15 residues. The DNA for the CDR3 is TGTGCCAGCAGTTTAGGCAGCTCCTATAATTCACCCCTCCACTTT. This sequence encodes CASSLGSSYNSPLHF.

The V call is TRBV19, the J call TRBJ1-1; the match to TRBD1 covers 8 bases. This CDR3 has 13 amino acids. Germline V gene lookup returns CDR1 LNHDA and CDR2 SQIVND (reference sequence). V shed 7 bases, J shed 4 bases, and the junction held 5 bases outside the gene matches. The DNA of the CDR3 is TGTGCCAGTATGGAGACAGGGGTCACTGAAGCTTTCTTT. It specifies CASMETGVTEAFF.

The chain joins TRBV19 to TRBJ1-3, with 10 bases that match TRBD1. In germline, CDR1 is LNHDA, CDR2 SQIVND (reference sequence). Germline trimming cut 6 bases from V and 8 bases from J; bases unmatched to any gene: 7. This CDR3 has 14 residues. CDR3 in DNA: TGTGCCAGTAGAAGGGACAGGGGTGCGGACACCATATATTTT. Its translation is CASRRDRGADTIYF.

This chain joins TRBV6-6 and TRBJ1-6, with TRBD1 matching 7 bases. The CDR3 loop spans 14 amino acids. J gave up 7 bases and V 5 bases, and 5 bases lay outside the gene matches. The germline V gene has CDR1 MNHNY and CDR2 SVGAGI (reference sequence). The CDR3 spells CASSLGQENSPLHF. As DNA, the CDR3 is TGTGCCAGCAGTCTAGGACAGGAAAATTCACCCCTCCACTTT.

CDR3 DNA: TGCGCCAGCAGCTCCGGGACTCCACAAGAGACCCAGTACTTC. Its protein product is CASSSGTPQETQYF. The chain recombines TRBV5-1 with TRBJ2-5; possibly TRBD2 for D (6 bases). The V end lost 3 bases, the J end lost 2 bases, and 11 bases lay between the germline ends. Per germline, CDR1 SGHRS and CDR2 YFSETQ. There are 14 residues in the CDR3. Based on the CDR3 plus reference TRBV5-1 and TRBJ2-5, the full variable domain is KAGVTQTPRYLIKTRGQQVTLSCSPISGHRSVSWYQQTPGQGLQFLFEYFSETQRNKGNFPGRFSGRQFSNSRSEMNVSTLELGDSALYLCASSSGTPQETQYFGPGTRLLVL.

This sequence joins TRBV7-9 and TRBJ2-1; a possible D gene is TRBD2 (6 bases). The germline CDR1 and CDR2 sequences are SEHNR and FQNEAQ (reference sequence). CDR3 length equals 14 residues. V lost 11 bases to trimming and J lost 2 bases, with 16 bases between them. CDR3 DNA sequence: TGTGCCGGGGCGGAGGGCAACCCCTACAATGAGCAGTTCTTC. Amino acids: CAGAEGNPYNEQFF.

The chain recombines TRBV11-3 with TRBJ2-5, with D tentatively TRBD1 (6 bases). Germline lookup yields CDR1 SGHNT and CDR2 YENEEA. Trimming cost V 5 bases and J 5 bases, with 12 bases left between them. The CDR3 spans 13 residues. The CDR3 reads CASSKDGGETQYF. The CDR3 coding sequence is TGTGCCAGCAGCAAAGATGGGGGCGAGACCCAGTACTTC.

The V gene is TRBV5-8, the J gene TRBJ1-2; TRBD1 agrees at 7 bases. V shed 5 bases and J 4 bases; nucleotides not matched to a gene: 11. The V gene's germline CDR1 is SGHTS and CDR2 YDEGEE. The CDR3 is 15 residues long. CDR3 nucleotides: TGTGCCAGCAGATACACAGGGGTCGAGAGCTATGGCTACACCTTC. The encoded protein is CASRYTGVESYGYTF. The whole variable domain, remainder taken from reference TRBV5-8 and TRBJ1-2, is EAGVTQSPTHLIKTRGQQATLRCSPISGHTSVYWYQQALGLGLQFLLWYDEGEERNRGNFPPRFSGRQFPNYSSELNVNALELEDSALYLCASRYTGVESYGYTFGSGTRLTVV.

The chain links TRBV6-5 to TRBJ2-7; TRBD1 aligns across 7 bases. Trimming removed 6 bases from V and 7 bases from J; junction bases left unmatched: 15. Germline V gene lookup returns CDR1 MNHEY and CDR2 SVGAGI. The CDR3 contains 15 residues. The chain's CDR3 is CASSSNRGWADEQYF. CDR3 sequence (DNA): TGTGCCAGCAGCTCCAACAGGGGATGGGCAGATGAGCAGTACTTC.

The CDR3 reads CASSLGTGLTEAFF. The CDR3 DNA reads TGCGCCAGCAGCTTGGGTACGGGACTCACTGAAGCTTTCTTT. V and J are TRBV5-1 and TRBJ1-1; D possibly corresponds to TRBD1 (5 bases). Looked up from germline, CDR1 is SGHRS and CDR2 is YFSETQ. This CDR3 has 14 amino acids. V was trimmed by 0 bases and J by 4 bases, leaving 10 bases between them.

V gene TRBV11-3 combines with J gene TRBJ2-1; 7 bases fit TRBD1. V lost 3 bases to trimming and J lost 5 bases; unmatched junction nucleotides: 4. The CDR3 runs 14 residues. The germline CDR1 and CDR2 sequences are SGHNT and YENEEA. CDR3 sequence: CASSFGTVHNEQFF. CDR3 nucleotide sequence: TGTGCCAGCAGCTTCGGGACAGTCCACAATGAGCAGTTCTTC.

The gene calls are TRBV7-6 and TRBJ1-4; 8 nucleotides agree with TRBD1. The J segment lost 6 bases and the V segment lost 5 bases, leaving 8 bases of the junction unmatched. Germline V gene lookup returns CDR1 SGHVS and CDR2 FNYEAQ. The length of the CDR3 is 15 residues. The CDR3 is CASSRQTGGDEKLFF. CDR3 sequence (DNA): TGTGCCAGCAGCCGACAAACAGGGGGGGATGAAAAACTGTTTTTT.

V and J are TRBV29-1 and TRBJ2-2; D is ambiguous. This CDR3 comprises 12 residues. Germline values: CDR1 SQVTM, CDR2 ANQGSEA. Trimming cost V 4 bases and J 6 bases, with 9 bases left between them. The CDR3 region is CSVVGEAGELFF. DNA for the CDR3: TGCAGCGTTGTGGGTGAGGCCGGGGAGCTGTTTTTT.

The V and J genes are TRBV6-6 and TRBJ1-2; 9 nucleotides agree with TRBD1. CDR3 size: 16 residues. The V segment lost 2 bases and the J segment 6 bases; nucleotides outside the gene matches: 10. Germline CDR1 and CDR2: MNHNY and SVGAGI (reference sequence). CDR3 sequence (DNA): TGTGCCAGCAGTTACCCCGGGGTCACAGGGGGCGATGGCTACACCTTC. Amino acid sequence: CASSYPGVTGGDGYTF.

There are a few counts of this clone. This chain uses TRBV15 with TRBJ1-5; D remains ambiguous. This CDR3 spans 12 amino acids. In germline, CDR1 is LNHNV, CDR2 YYDKDF (reference sequence). Between the trimmed V and J ends, which lost 3 bases and 4 bases, there was a span of 4 bases. CDR3 protein: CATSRSNQPQHF. In DNA, the CDR3 is TGTGCCACCAGCAGGTCTAATCAGCCCCAGCATTTT.

CDR3 sequence: CASSYDGTGRNEQFF. The CDR3 DNA reads TGTGCCAGCAGTTACGATGGGACAGGGAGAAATGAGCAGTTCTTC. The chain couples TRBV6-5 to TRBJ2-1; 9 bases are shared with TRBD1. This CDR3 spans 15 amino acids. J gave up 7 bases and V 2 bases, and 6 bases lay outside the gene matches. CDR1 and CDR2 from the germline V gene are MNHEY and SVGAGI.

The rearrangement links TRBV11-2 to TRBJ2-1; the match to TRBD1 covers 11 bases. The ends lost 4 bases at V and 10 bases at J; junction bases unmatched: 9. The CDR3 consists of 15 residues. CDR1 SGHAT and CDR2 FQNNGV come from the germline V gene. The CDR3 loop is CASSWAGTGGSEQFF. DNA for the CDR3: TGTGCCAGCAGCTGGGCCGGGACAGGGGGGTCCGAGCAGTTCTTC.